This T cell receptor (beta chain) was documented in a study of blood T cells in healthy people across ages. Study-wide background: Template switching retrieved approximately one barcoded beta molecule for each two T cells. Whole-study results and caveats: Not knowing donor CMV status may have confounded expanded clonotype changes. Significant beta diversity loss was already apparent by age approximately 36, declining roughly linearly. What prevented conclusive comparison of naive and antigen-experienced cells was that PBMCs were unsorted.

CDR3 length: 15 residues. CDR1 is SGHDN and CDR2 is FVKESK in the germline V gene. V was pared by 2 bases and J by 6 bases, with 17 bases between. This clonotype was detected a few times. Its specificity is not known. It was with a sample-barcoded 5' primer and a J-beta primer mix that a second PCR of about 7 to 12 cycles was run. TCRdb passed the 5' RACE reads through MiXCR, listing each CDR3 protein once. The sample carries roughly 1,500,000 distinct CDR3 sequences, roughly 32% recorded once. This rearrangement joins TRBV14 to TRBJ2-7; D is unclear. This receptor was taken from a woman aged 25 to 39 in good health. The source material was blood. DNA of the CDR3: TGTGCCAGCAGCCAAAACAGTCCGGAGCTCGGCGAGCAGTACTTC. It is translated as CASSQNSPELGEQYF.